Listed here are 5 T cell receptor beta chains from one sample, sequenced in a study of blood T cell repertoires in COVID-19. Clones were sequenced by immunoSEQ multiplex PCR, and TCRdb holds only the in-frame ones, with some missing. The sample carries 90,000 to 150,000 clones, 88% recorded once. Specimen: peripheral blood. The receptor source for this set is a woman aged 45-65 years with active or convalescent COVID-19.

This rearrangement joins TRBV27 to TRBJ2-1, with a weak D call TRBD2 (5 bases). V lost 2 bases to trimming and J lost 2 bases, with 10 bases between them. The CDR3 has 15 residues. Germline V lookup: CDR1 MNHEY, CDR2 SMNVEV (reference sequence). CDR3 sequence reads: CASSLTSPPYNEQFF. The CDR3 bases are TGTGCCAGCAGTTTAACTAGTCCCCCCTACAATGAGCAGTTCTTC.

This clone has only one observation. V gene TRBV28 combines with J gene TRBJ1-4, with TRBD1 matching 8 bases. Germline CDR1 reads MDHEN; CDR2 reads SYDVKM. The CDR3 extends over 12 amino acids. The V gene end was trimmed by 11 bases and the J gene end by 7 bases; junction bases not matched to a gene: 6. The CDR3 region is CAGRTGFEKLFF. The CDR3 nucleotides read TGTGCCGGGAGGACAGGGTTTGAAAAACTGTTTTTT.

The chain couples TRBV6-5 to TRBJ2-1; D is uncertain. CDR1 MNHEY and CDR2 SVGAGI come from the germline V gene. The CDR3 loop spans 14 amino acids. Between the trimmed V and J ends, which lost 2 bases and 8 bases, there was a span of 13 bases. CDR3 DNA: TGTGCCAGCAGTTACCAAGAGAGAAGATATGAGCAGTTCTTC. Protein: CASSYQERRYEQFF.

V usage is TRBV27 and J usage is TRBJ1-2, with TRBD1 identical over 8 bases. Germline CDR1 MNHEY, CDR2 SMNVEV (reference sequence). V shed 2 bases, J shed 4 bases, and the junction held 9 bases outside the gene matches. The CDR3 has 16 amino acids. The CDR3, as DNA: TGTGCCAGCAGTTTACAGGGTTCAGGGGGCGGCTATGGCTACACCTTC. Protein sequence: CASSLQGSGGGYGYTF.

The rearrangement uses TRBV21-1 and TRBJ2-5; TRBD1 is taken as the D call from the table, unchecked against the DNA. TRBV21-1 is deemed a pseudogene. The CDR3 is made up of 14 amino acids. Here the CDR3 reads CASRRTGGRETQYF. The CDR3 DNA reads TGTGCCAGCAGACGGACAGGGGGGCGAGAGACCCAGTACTTC.